This TCR beta chain was recorded in a study of human T cells and chemical hapten exposure. Study at large: Alopecia areata, totalis or universalis was found in mostly female patients. Per-sample variation in TCR yield stemmed mainly from small pooled library volume differences. Study-level points and caveats: While controls formed fewer of them, expanded TCRs formed significantly more large CDR3 similarity clusters.

Stated time point: patch test 1, 2 weeks after DPC sensitization. Treatment defined: therapeutic diphenylcyclopropenone sensitization with weekly scalp DPC. Single cDNA molecules in the library carried unique molecular identifiers attached during preparation. Via MiXCR, TCRdb re-called the RACE reads, giving one row per CDR3 protein. The data hold 150,000 to 200,000 distinct CDR3 sequences, with more than 12% observed a single time. This clonotype was seen more than once but under ten times. What it binds is not known. The CDR3 contains 16 residues. V shed 3 bases, J shed 6 bases, and the junction held 8 bases outside the gene matches. CDR1 and CDR2 from the germline V gene are SGHTA and FQGNSA.

The sample in question was whole blood, obtained in connection with sensitization to the hapten diphenylcyclopropenone (DPC). The clonotype originates from a woman aged 25 to 39 with alopecia areata. Some clones in this sample may be carry-over from other donors' samples. The chain joins TRBV7-2 to TRBJ2-1; 10 bases match TRBD2. This CDR3 is CASSFMALAGSNEQFF. Written as DNA, the CDR3 is TGTGCCAGCAGCTTTATGGCACTAGCGGGGAGCAATGAGCAGTTCTTC.